A single T cell receptor beta chain is shown here with its context. As yet, its antigen is unknown. This sample stems from a study of cytomegalovirus exposure and HLA in healthy donors. Whole-study findings and limits: Diagnosis of cytomegalovirus status made by the classifier reportedly showed high specificity and sensitivity.

The PCR had 60 Vbeta and 13 Jbeta primers. This table comes from immunoSEQ multiplex PCR, and its TCRdb copy is limited to in-frame clones, with some not included. The repertoire holds over 90,000 clones, with 76% as singletons. The ends lost 4 bases at V and 0 bases at J; junction bases unmatched: 4. Germline loops: CDR1 MNHNS, CDR2 SASEGT. This CDR3 is built from 16 residues. This TCR derives from a woman between 18 and 30 years old in good health and CMV-seropositive. The chain joins TRBV6-1 to TRBJ2-1, with 9 bases lining up with TRBD1. Sequenced sample: PBMCs. The CDR3 DNA is TGTGCCAGCAGTGTAGGACAGGGGATCTCCTACAATGAGCAGTTCTTC. Translation: CASSVGQGISYNEQFF.